This record covers a single T cell receptor (beta chain). Its cognate antigen is unknown. The sample comes from a study of shared clonotypes between healthy human individuals. Study-level information: Each donor's CD4 naive and CD4 memory cells filled three plates apiece, CD8 naive two, and CD8 memory one.

Terminally differentiated effector memory CD45RA+ cells were excluded from the naive CD8 cells, which were CD45RO-negative and positively selected for CCR7. The CDR3 spans 19 residues. Germline trimming cut 4 bases from V and 0 bases from J; bases unmatched to any gene: 11. Germline V gene sequence: CDR1 WNHNN, CDR2 SYGVQD (reference sequence). Template for every sorted-subset replicate PCR totaled about 0.2 ug DNA, 25,000 to 35,000 T cell genomes. In the original processing: ImmunoSEQ junction-only sequences lacked quality scores, so their filtering differed. Here immunoSEQ multiplex PCR was the method, and the copy in TCRdb shows in-frame clones only, minus some. That table furnishes V, J and clone size, whereas the DNA furnished D and trimming. The sample yields about 820,000 clones, 80% to 95% seen once. General study results and limits: Represented diversity, genetic and exposure-history alike, was limited by few donors.

The chain links TRBV10-1 to TRBJ2-1, with 11 bases aligning to TRBD2. The receptor was derived from a young man in good health. The specimen sequenced was naive CD8+ T cells sorted from blood. CDR3 coding DNA: TGCGCCAGCAGTGGATCCGGGACTAGCGGAGGGAGCTCCTACAATGAGCAGTTCTTC. The encoded protein is CASSGSGTSGGSSYNEQFF.